This is a list of T cell receptor beta chains from one sample in a study of glioma-infiltrating T cells. TCRdb re-analysed the multiplex PCR reads in MiXCR, keeping a single row per CDR3 protein. This table has about 93,000 distinct CDR3 sequences, 35% to 50% appearing once. Sequencing was done on a sample of glioma tissue, nonneoplastic brain tissue, or PBMCs (not recorded which). Every receptor here comes from a human donor with low-grade glioma or glioblastoma, undergoing nonglioma brain surgery, or in good health (not recorded which). CDR3s include the opening cysteine and the closing phenylalanine or tryptophan. Each record gives: D gene, V gene, clone size, J gene, CDR3 protein, CDR3 DNA. D genes are given only for firm matches. Not every row has a clone size; where given, it reads once, few, many or a size class.

-,TRBV7-9,many,TRBJ1-1,CASSPGPSGAFF,TGTGCCAGCAGCCCGGGCCCCTCGGGAGCTTTCTTT
-,TRBV20-1,-,TRBJ1-1,CSASSDWGSEAFF,TGCAGTGCTAGTTCCGACTGGGGCTCTGAAGCTTTCTTT
-,TRBV5-1,many,TRBJ2-5,CASSLGDRIGGETQYF,TGCGCCAGCAGCTTGGGGGATAGAATAGGAGGAGAGACCCAGTACTTC
TRBD2,TRBV4-2,-,TRBJ2-7,CVSSRELAGSYKQYF,TGTGTCAGCAGCCGAGAACTAGCGGGTTCCTACAAGCAGTACTTC
-,TRBV2,many,TRBJ1-2,CASDGSPNYGYTF,TGTGCCAGCGACGGCAGCCCGAACTATGGCTACACCTTC
TRBD1,TRBV4-1,once,TRBJ2-3,CASSQGTGRIGTQYF,TGCGCCAGCAGCCAAGGGACAGGACGCATAGGTACGCAGTATTTT
TRBD2,TRBV7-2,once,TRBJ2-5,CANSFRTSGETEYF,TGTGCCAACAGCTTCAGGACTAGCGGAGAGACCGAGTACTTC
-,TRBV7-6,many,TRBJ1-4,CASSLAETVTNEKLFF,TGTGCCAGCAGCTTAGCTGAGACAGTAACTAATGAAAAACTGTTTTTT
TRBD2,TRBV7-6,many,TRBJ2-5,CASSRSGGYQETQYF,TGTGCCAGCAGCCGCTCGGGGGGATACCAAGAGACCCAGTACTTC
TRBD2,TRBV19,many,TRBJ2-3,CASSSGRADTQYF,TGTGCCAGTAGTAGCGGGAGGGCAGATACGCAGTATTTT
TRBD2,TRBV20-1,many,TRBJ2-2,CSARDASGGAGELFF,TGCAGTGCTAGAGATGCCAGCGGGGGGGCCGGGGAGCTGTTTTTT
TRBD1,TRBV20-1,-,TRBJ2-7,CSSRDRPGQGHEQYF,TGCAGTTCTAGAGATCGACCGGGACAGGGCCACGAGCAGTACTTC
-,TRBV20-1,many,TRBJ1-5,CSASRQESNQPQHF,TGCAGTGCTAGTCGACAGGAGAGCAATCAGCCCCAGCATTTT
-,TRBV19,-,TRBJ2-5,CACSIAGIENQYF,TGTGCCTGTAGTATCGCCGGGATTGAGAACCAGTACTTC
TRBD1,TRBV28,-,TRBJ1-3,CVSTLFGQGLHTIYF,TGTGTCAGCACTTTATTTGGACAGGGTTTGCACACCATATATTTT
-,TRBV4-1,-,TRBJ2-1,CSSSPAGCAQEQVF,TGCTCCAGCAGCCCAGCGGGCTGCGCCCAGGAGCAGGTCTTC
-,TRBV11-2,-,TRBJ1-1,CASSSNLAGEGGAFF,TGTGCCAGCAGCTCTAACCTTGCCGGGGAGGGGGGAGCTTTCTTT
TRBD1,TRBV20-1,-,TRBJ2-1,CSARDSKNYEQFF,TGCAGTGCTCGGGACAGCAAAAACTATGAGCAGTTCTTC
-,TRBV5-1,many,TRBJ2-7,CASSLRLGAYEQYF,TGCGCCAGCAGCTTGAGACTAGGAGCCTACGAGCAGTACTTC
TRBD1,TRBV7-2,few,TRBJ2-2,CASSLTGGQGELFF,TGTGCCAGCAGTTTAACAGGGGGCCAAGGGGAGCTGTTTTTT
-,TRBV19,many,TRBJ2-1,CASSIPFGLNEQFF,TGTGCCAGTAGTATCCCCTTCGGTCTGAATGAGCAGTTCTTC
-,TRBV5-1,many,TRBJ2-5,CASSLGGGPETQYF,TGCGCCAGCAGCTTGGGGGGGGGGCCAGAGACCCAGTACTTC
-,TRBV5-1,-,TRBJ2-1,CASTSDSYEQLF,TGCGCCAGCACATCCGACAGCTACGAGCAGCTCTTC
TRBD2,TRBV7-3,-,TRBJ2-2,CASSKASGATEELFF,TGTGCCAGCAGCAAGGCTAGCGGAGCCACCGAGGAGCTGTTTTTT
TRBD1,TRBV5-1,few,TRBJ2-2,CASSERQGRTGELFF,TGCGCCAGCAGCGAGCGACAGGGAAGAACCGGGGAGCTGTTTTTT
TRBD2,TRBV6-2/TRBV6-3,-,TRBJ2-5,CASRVLAGAIETQYF,TGTGCCAGCAGAGTCTTAGCGGGAGCGATAGAGACCCAGTACTTC
-,TRBV29-1,many,TRBJ2-7,CSVRAGNYEQYF,TGCAGCGTCCGGGCAGGGAACTACGAGCAGTACTTC